This TCR beta chain appears in the sequencing data of a study of beta chain features in type 1 diabetes. Study at large: Age and gender were similar between patients and healthy donors, as were cell yields.

Whole-study results and caveats: A potential influence of HLA type upon TCRB rearrangement remained unresolved herein. Researchers report that Type 1 diabetes patients had moderately but significantly shorter TCRB CDR3s across all four CD4+ subsets. Relative to healthy donors, patients appeared to have naive, central memory and Treg TCRB repertoires that were more similar.

The junction had 1 base not matched to a gene; V was cut back by 8 bases and J by 1 base. The V gene's germline CDR1 is MNHNS and CDR2 SASEGT. This CDR3 has 13 residues. TCRB transcripts that were expressed got sequenced, as all of the isolated RNA had been reverse transcribed. Sequencing used immunoSEQ multiplex PCR; TCRdb keeps in-frame clones, though not all of them. Of 25,000 to 30,000 clones listed, 50% to 65% are singletons. About this clone: What it binds is unknown.

V usage is TRBV6-1 and J usage is TRBJ2-3; 9 nucleotides line up with TRBD2. The specimen sequenced was Tregs from blood. The TCR sequence derives from a woman between 18 and 30 years old with type 1 diabetes. The CDR3 DNA reads TGTGCCAGCCGGACTAGCGGCACAGATACGCAGTATTTT. Translated: CASRTSGTDTQYF.